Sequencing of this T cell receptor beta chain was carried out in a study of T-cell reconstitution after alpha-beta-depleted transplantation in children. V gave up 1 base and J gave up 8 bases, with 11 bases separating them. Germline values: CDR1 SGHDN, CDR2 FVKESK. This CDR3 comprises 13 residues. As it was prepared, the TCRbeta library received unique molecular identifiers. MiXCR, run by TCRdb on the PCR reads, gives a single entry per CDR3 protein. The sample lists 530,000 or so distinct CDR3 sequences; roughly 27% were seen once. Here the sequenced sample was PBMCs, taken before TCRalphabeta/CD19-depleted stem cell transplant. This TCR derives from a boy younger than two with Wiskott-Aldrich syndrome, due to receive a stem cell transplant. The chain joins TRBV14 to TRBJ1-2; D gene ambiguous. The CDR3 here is CASSQVLSTGYTF. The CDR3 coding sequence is TGTGCCAGCAGCCAAGTACTCTCCACCGGCTACACCTTC.